This TCR beta chain emerged from a study of cytomegalovirus exposure and HLA in healthy donors. For the study at large: Clustering assigned 70% to 85% of the 350 to 450 genotyped donors to the Caucasian-associated ancestry cluster.

PCR primers comprised 60 Vbeta and 13 Jbeta primers. Using immunoSEQ multiplex PCR, the repertoire was profiled, and TCRdb retains in-frame clones only, with some absent. The table records a few hundred thousand clones, about 80% of them present only once. This CDR3 region has 17 residues. Germline-derived CDR1 and CDR2 are SEHNR and FQNEAQ (reference sequence). V lost 5 bases to trimming and J lost 6 bases, with 22 bases between them. This clone has just one count. Antigen specificity is unknown. General study points: A later analysis found common viral pathogens apparently linked to several of the most significant clusters. Previously analyzed data showed that most TCR beta V segments were productive at a frequency of about 87% or about 30%. Accurate HLA-A and HLA-B prediction from TCR beta sequences was reported for most subjects.

Sequencing used PBMCs. The receptor was isolated from a woman between 55 and 75 years old in good health and CMV-seropositive. The rearrangement joins TRBV7-9 to TRBJ2-2; possibly TRBD2 for D (7 bases). Here the CDR3 DNA reads TGTGCCAGCAGCCCTAGGGGGGGAAAAGAGCTCGCCGGGGAGCTGTTTTTT. This translates into CASSPRGGKELAGELFF.